The sequence of this T cell receptor beta chain was determined in a study of blood T cells in healthy people across ages. Each donor was a healthy Caucasian individual from Russia, aged roughly 6 to 95. Drawn from each donor were approximately 10 milliliters of peripheral blood. Using a J-beta primer mix together with a sample-barcoded 5' primer, a second PCR was run for roughly 7 to 12 cycles. TCRdb independently ran MiXCR on the 5' RACE reads; one entry per CDR3 protein. The profile shows about 750,000 distinct CDR3 sequences, about 55% of them singletons. Study-wide points: Among T cells, TCR beta diversity per million cells dropped roughly linearly as age rose. Researchers judged that diversity estimates from one million T cells fell short of true values.

Trimming cost V 2 bases and J 6 bases, with 9 bases left between them. This CDR3 comprises 13 residues. Germline CDR1 is KGHSH and CDR2 is LQKENI. In its sample, this clonotype was seen a few times. The antigen remains undetermined. The specimen was blood. The sequence came from an elderly man in good health. V usage is TRBV18 and J usage is TRBJ2-3; the D is unclear. CDR3 DNA: TGTGCCAGCTCACCAAGAACCATTGATACGCAGTATTTT. Protein: CASSPRTIDTQYF.